This TCR beta chain was sequenced during a study of blood T cell repertoires in COVID-19. For the study at large: The cDNA or gDNA used as material had been derived from T cells, B-cell-depleted T cells, or PBMCs.

This clone appeared a single time. The CDR3 spans 11 residues. The V and J ends lost 6 bases and 2 bases respectively, with 4 bases between them. Germline CDR1 and CDR2: SGHAT and FQDESV (reference sequence). TCRdb's table, derived via immunoSEQ multiplex PCR, lists solely in-frame clones and lacks some. Among some 120,000 clones listed, roughly 72% were seen once. Material: peripheral blood. The chain carries TRBV11-1 and TRBJ2-5, with unresolved D. The clonotype was recovered from a man between 60 and 75 years old with acute or convalescent COVID-19. Here the CDR3 DNA reads TGTGCCAGCAGTCAACAAGAGACCCAGTACTTC. Amino acid sequence: CASSQQETQYF.